These 9 T cell receptor beta chains originate from one sample sequenced in a study of blood T cell repertoires in COVID-19. Some clones are missing from TCRdb's copy, which holds only in-frame ones; the method was immunoSEQ multiplex PCR. The sample has fewer than 80,000 clones, about 88% seen once. Sequenced material: peripheral blood. All receptors derive from a human donor in a cohort sampled during active COVID-19.

This clone was recorded once. The chain combines TRBV9 with TRBJ2-7; no firm D call. Per germline, CDR1 SGDLS and CDR2 YYNGEE. Trimming pared 1 base from V and 0 bases from J, leaving 8 bases between. This CDR3 is built from 14 residues. The CDR3 region is CASSVSGNSYEQYF. The CDR3 DNA is TGTGCCAGCAGCGTATCAGGCAACTCCTACGAGCAGTACTTC.

Notes on this clone: This could be a read error, since a much larger clone is one nucleotide away. This chain links TRBV4-1 with TRBJ2-1; perhaps TRBD1 as D (6 bases). The CDR3 is made up of 17 amino acids. The V gene's germline CDR1 is MGHRA and CDR2 YSYEKL. DNA of the CDR3: TGCGCCCGCAGACACGACAGGTCAAGGGCCAAAAGGGGTGAGCAGTTCTTC. Protein product: CARRHDRSRAKRGEQFF.

The chain joins TRBV9 to TRBJ1-2, with D possibly being TRBD1 (5 bases). The ends were cut back, 0 bases at V and 3 bases at J, with 9 bases in the middle. Germline V gene data show CDR1 as SGDLS and CDR2 as YYNGEE. CDR3 length equals 14 residues. The DNA of the CDR3 is TGTGCCAGCAGCGTAGCCGGGACTCACTATGGCTACACCTTC. It is translated as CASSVAGTHYGYTF.

This clone appeared a few times. The germline gene is not matched at one end of the junction; a read error may be the cause. V and J are TRBV10-2 and TRBJ2-1, with D uncertain. CDR1 and CDR2 from the germline V gene are WSHSY and SAAADI. This CDR3 is 11 amino acids long. CDR3 nucleotide sequence: TGCGCCAGCAGCCCGCGTGAGTTGCCGCTCTTC. Translating gives CASSPRELPLF.

The chain employs TRBV27 and TRBJ1-5, with 7 positions matching TRBD1. Trimming cost V 1 base and J 1 base; bases outside gene matches: 10. The CDR3 spans 18 residues. The germline gives CDR1 MNHEY, CDR2 SMNVEV (reference sequence). CDR3 sequence: CASSLLGGGRGSNQPQHF. CDR3 sequence (DNA): TGTGCCAGCAGTTTATTAGGAGGGGGCAGGGGAAGCAATCAGCCCCAGCATTTT.

This rearrangement joins TRBV5-1 to TRBJ2-2, with D perhaps matching TRBD1 (5 bases). Trimming took off 0 bases at V and 1 base at J, with 7 bases between the two ends. The CDR3 runs 15 residues. Looked up from germline, CDR1 is SGHRS and CDR2 is YFSETQ. CDR3 DNA: TGCGCCAGCAGCTTGGACAGGCTGAACACCGGGGAGCTGTTTTTT. Translated, it gives CASSLDRLNTGELFF.

The CDR3 spells CASSPPMEGDGNTIYF. The CDR3, as DNA: TGCGCCAGCAGTCCCCCGATGGAGGGCGACGGAAACACCATATATTTT. J is TRBJ1-3 and V is TRBV5-1; D remains unclear. V gave up 5 bases and J gave up 4 bases, with 19 bases separating them. The CDR3 runs 16 residues. Germline lookup yields CDR1 SGHRS and CDR2 YFSETQ.

This chain connects TRBV7-9 to TRBJ2-7, with D tentatively TRBD2 (6 bases). CDR1 and CDR2 (germline): SEHNR, FQNEAQ (reference sequence). This CDR3 region has 14 residues. V was shortened by 3 bases and J by 2 bases, with 11 bases between the two germline ends. CDR3 protein: CASSLAGYPYEQYF. The CDR3 DNA reads as TGTGCCAGCAGCTTGGCGGGGTACCCCTACGAGCAGTACTTC.

This chain uses TRBV19 with TRBJ1-2; 7 positions agree with TRBD1. The CDR3 has 13 residues. V was clipped by 7 bases and J by 4 bases; unmatched bases: 6. The germline CDR1 and CDR2 sequences are LNHDA and SQIVND (reference sequence). The CDR3 sequence is CASKAGTVYGYTF. CDR3 in DNA: TGTGCCAGTAAGGCCGGGACAGTCTATGGCTACACCTTC.